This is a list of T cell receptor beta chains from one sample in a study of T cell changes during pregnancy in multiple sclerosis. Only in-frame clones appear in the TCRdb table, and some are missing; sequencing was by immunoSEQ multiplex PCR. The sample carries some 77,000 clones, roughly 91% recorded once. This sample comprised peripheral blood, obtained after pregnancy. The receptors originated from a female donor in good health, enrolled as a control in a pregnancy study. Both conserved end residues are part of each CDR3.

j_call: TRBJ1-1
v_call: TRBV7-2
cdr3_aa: CASSPLGGHTEAFF

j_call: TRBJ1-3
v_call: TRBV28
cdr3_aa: CASSLFGSYSGNTIYF

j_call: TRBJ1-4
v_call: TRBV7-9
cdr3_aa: CASSAGQGPTNEKLFF

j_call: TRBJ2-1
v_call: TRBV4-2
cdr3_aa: CASSQMGGTSNINEQFF

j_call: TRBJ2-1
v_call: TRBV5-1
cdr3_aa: CASSSPRGEGSYNEQFF

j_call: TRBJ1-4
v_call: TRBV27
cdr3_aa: CASSYRVGNEKLFF

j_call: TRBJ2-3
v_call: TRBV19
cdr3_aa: CASSWRRTNTDTQYF

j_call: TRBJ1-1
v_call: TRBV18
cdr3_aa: CASSPALNTEAFF

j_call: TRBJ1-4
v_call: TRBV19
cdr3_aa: CASSPEGVTNEKLFF

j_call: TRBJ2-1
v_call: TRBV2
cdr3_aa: CASSGTSGWDSYNEQFF

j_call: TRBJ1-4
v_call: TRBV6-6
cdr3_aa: CASSSRQGGEKLFF

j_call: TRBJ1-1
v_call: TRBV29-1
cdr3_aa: CSVVAGLHTEAFF

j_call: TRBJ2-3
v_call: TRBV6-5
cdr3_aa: CASRRLQSTDTQYF

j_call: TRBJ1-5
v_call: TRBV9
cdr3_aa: CASSVNSHDQPQHF

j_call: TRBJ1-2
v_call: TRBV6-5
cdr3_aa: CASTTGTGFYGYTF

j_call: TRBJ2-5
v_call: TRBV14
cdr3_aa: CASSQLAQETQYF

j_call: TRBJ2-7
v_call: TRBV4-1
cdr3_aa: CASSQVGLAEQYF

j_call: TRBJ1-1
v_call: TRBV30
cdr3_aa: CAWSVWQRNTEAFF